The clone carrying this TCR beta chain appeared once. This entry is derived from a study of blood T cell repertoires in COVID-19. Whole-study context: There were acute and convalescent COVID-19 samples, and they came from the United States, Italy and Spain. In each case, the material was cDNA or gDNA derived from T cells, B-cell-depleted T cells, or PBMCs.

J was trimmed by 7 bases and V by 0 bases; bases with no gene match: 4. The germline V gene has CDR1 WNHNN and CDR2 SYGVQD (reference sequence). The CDR3 consists of 15 residues. In the original processing: Estimates of nucleated cell counts were drawn from the amplification of reference gene primers. Sequenced by immunoSEQ multiplex PCR; TCRdb stores in-frame clones only, minus some. V and J calls and clone size follow that table, whereas D and trimming were derived from the DNA. The repertoire has about 150,000 clones, roughly 89% of them found once; the top ten carry around 1.5%. This chain joins TRBV10-1 and TRBJ2-2; 8 bases map to TRBD1. The clonotype originates from a human donor in a cohort sampled during active COVID-19. Input material: peripheral blood. The CDR3 nucleotides are TGCGCCAGCAGTGAGTCGCCAGGGGGCGACGGGGAGCTGTTTTTT. Amino acids: CASSESPGGDGELFF.